This TCR beta chain was observed in a study of blood T cell repertoires in COVID-19. On the study more broadly: Sources were T cells, B-cell-depleted T cells, or PBMCs; the material itself was cDNA or gDNA.

Worth noting for this clone: At the DNA level, this CDR3 is encoded by other sequences in the same sample as well.

Seattle's cohort entered during active infection and was followed longitudinally. Authors' analysis steps: Researchers report that nucleated cell counts were estimated from reference gene primer amplification. Using immunoSEQ multiplex PCR, the repertoire was profiled, and TCRdb retains in-frame clones only, with some absent. V and J calls and clone size follow that table, whereas D and trimming were derived from the DNA. The sample has 180,000 or so clones, roughly 80% seen once. V was pared by 5 bases and J by 6 bases, with 2 bases of the junction left unmatched. CDR1 and CDR2 from the germline V gene are GTSNPN and SVGIG (reference sequence). The CDR3 runs to 13 residues.

Sequenced material: peripheral blood. This TCR was sampled from a woman in her thirties or forties with COVID-19, enrolled during active disease. The genes are TRBV30 and TRBJ1-6; 9 bases are a match to TRBD1. The CDR3 DNA sequence: TGTGCCTGGGGGGACAGGGTTAATTCACCCCTCCACTTT. Translation gives CAWGDRVNSPLHF.